This T cell receptor (beta chain) emerged from a study of cytomegalovirus exposure and HLA in healthy donors. Study details: One earlier analysis, a look at 150 million to 200 million T cells, found some 120 million unique TCR beta sequences. Findings of the study overall: V- and J-gene trimming in TCR beta was tied to a missense DCLRE1C variant by an analysis performed later. Later on, an analysis found that several of the most significant clusters appeared to be linked to common viral pathogens, which included parvovirus B19. Some V segments, including TRBV6-2 and TRBV6-3, were excluded as indistinguishable.

It was with 60 Vbeta and 13 Jbeta primers that the PCR ran. Clones were sequenced by immunoSEQ multiplex PCR, and TCRdb holds only the in-frame ones, with some missing. The sample shows some 110,000 clones, around 75% of them seen only once. This CDR3 region has 15 residues. V gave up 2 bases and J gave up 6 bases; unmatched junction bases: 6. Germline V gene sequence: CDR1 MNHEY, CDR2 SVGAGI. A note on this clone: Its antigen remains unknown.

This clonotype was obtained from a woman aged 25 to 39 in good health and CMV-seronegative. Source material: PBMCs. J is TRBJ2-2 and V is TRBV6-5; 7 nucleotides line up with TRBD1. CDR3 bases: TGTGCCAGCAGTTACGACAGGGCTTCCGCCGGGGAGCTGTTTTTT. This gives the protein CASSYDRASAGELFF.